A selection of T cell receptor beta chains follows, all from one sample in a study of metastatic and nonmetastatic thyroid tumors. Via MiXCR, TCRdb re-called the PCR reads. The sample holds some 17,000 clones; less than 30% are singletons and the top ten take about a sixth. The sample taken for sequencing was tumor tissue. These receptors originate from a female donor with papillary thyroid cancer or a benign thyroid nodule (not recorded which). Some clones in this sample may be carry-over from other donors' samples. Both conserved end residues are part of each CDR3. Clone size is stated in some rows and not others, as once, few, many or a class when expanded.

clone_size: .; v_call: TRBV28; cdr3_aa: CASSPAGRGTDTQYF
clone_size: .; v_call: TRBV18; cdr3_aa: CASSPRGRDEQYF
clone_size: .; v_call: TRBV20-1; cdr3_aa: CSANPIAQSGTVSYEQYF
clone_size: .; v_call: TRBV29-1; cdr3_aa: CRVPGQGSYEQYF
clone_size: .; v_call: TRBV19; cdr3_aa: CASKRSQDTEAFF
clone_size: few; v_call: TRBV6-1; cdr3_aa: CASSEAPSVSYEQYF
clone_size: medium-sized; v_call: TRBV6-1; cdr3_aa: CASSAGQVLPLHF
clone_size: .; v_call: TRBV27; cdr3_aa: CASSLSRSLANYGYTF
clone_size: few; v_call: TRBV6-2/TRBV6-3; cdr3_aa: CASSSPSGIGGYTF
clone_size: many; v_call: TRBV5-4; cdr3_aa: CASSFRTGGLGEQFF